This entry concerns a single T cell receptor (beta chain). The antigen is unknown. Libraries were prepared by immunoSEQ multiplex PCR; TCRdb keeps only in-frame clonotypes and omits some of them. The table lists 65,000 to 75,000 clones, over 75% of them singletons, with 5.5% to 7% in the top ten. The record originates from a study of OX40 agonist ivuxolimab in advanced cancers. Overall study: It was permissible to have had prior anti-PD-1, anti-PD-L1 or anti-CTLA-4 therapy, and approximately 38% had some. Overall study results and limits: There were, on average, more expanded clones in CD8+ T cells than in CD4+.

The CDR3 loop spans 14 amino acids. Germline trimming cut 7 bases from V and 8 bases from J; bases unmatched to any gene: 7. Germline V CDR1 and CDR2: MNHEY, SMNVEV (reference sequence). The sequencing here drew on CD4+ or CD8+ T cells sorted from blood, taken in a trial of the OX40 agonist ivuxolimab. The clonotype originates from an adult with an advanced solid tumor such as melanoma, head and neck, liver or kidney cancer. V is TRBV27 and J is TRBJ1-6; 8 nucleotides match TRBD1. CDR3: CASTERTGHSPLHF. In nucleotides, the CDR3 is TGTGCCAGCACCGAACGGACAGGGCATTCACCCCTCCACTTT.